This T cell receptor (beta chain) came from a study of neoadjuvant anti-PD-1 for oral cavity cancer. Study summary: Around day 43, patients without progression received a fourth nivolumab dose before surgery.

Time point described: after neoadjuvant nivolumab, at surgical resection. These newly diagnosed stage II-IVA oral cavity squamous cell carcinoma patients had no prior systemic or radiation treatment. V was clipped by 0 bases and J by 8 bases; unmatched bases: 8. This CDR3 comprises 16 residues. The germline V gene encodes CDR1 MNHNS and CDR2 SASEGT. Measured with immunoSEQ multiplex PCR; TCRdb has only the in-frame clones, and not every one. The sample contains about 14,000 clones, roughly 70% of which appear only once. The chain has TRBV6-1 and TRBJ1-4, with 8 bases fitting TRBD1. The sample was PBMCs, taken after nivolumab (anti-PD-1) treatment. The clonotype was recovered from a person aged 40 to 85 with oral cavity squamous cell carcinoma. The CDR3 DNA is TGTGCCAGCAGTGAAGCCCAGGGGGCACTAGGGGAAAAACTGTTTTTT. Protein sequence: CASSEAQGALGEKLFF.